These T cell receptor beta chains were read from a single sample in a study of Graves' ophthalmopathy and Graves' hyperthyroidism. TCRdb independently ran MiXCR on the multiplex PCR reads; one entry per CDR3 protein. Of 650,000 to 800,000 distinct CDR3 sequences detected, over 40% appear once; the ten largest clones hold roughly 3.5%. The sample was peripheral blood. These receptors all come from an adult man with Graves' ophthalmopathy. CDR3s include the opening cysteine and the closing phenylalanine or tryptophan. A D gene is named only where the DNA matches it firmly. Only part of the rows carry a size: once, few, many, or a class if the clone is expanded.

D gene	V gene	J gene	clone size	CDR3 DNA	CDR3 protein
NA	TRBV6-5	TRBJ2-5	few	TGTGCCAGCAGGCCACAGGTGGTTGTAGAGACCCAGTACTTC	CASRPQVVVETQYF
NA	TRBV14	TRBJ1-3	many	TGTGCCAGCAGCCCTGTGGATTGGGGAGTCGGAAACACCATATATTTT	CASSPVDWGVGNTIYF
NA	TRBV2	TRBJ1-1	many	TGTGCCAGCAGTGAAGAATGGTTCGGACAGTCGAACACTGAAGCTTTCTTT	CASSEEWFGQSNTEAFF
NA	TRBV4-1	TRBJ2-5	NA	TGCGCCAGCAGCCAAGGGGAGCTGTACCAAGAGACCCAGTACTTC	CASSQGELYQETQYF
NA	TRBV7-2	TRBJ1-6	many	TGTGCCAGCAGCCCCGATTTCCCTAATAATTCACCCCTCCACTTT	CASSPDFPNNSPLHF
NA	TRBV19	TRBJ1-5	NA	TGTGCCTGGAGTCAGGGCGCCGGTGGGAATCAGCCCCAGCATTTT	CAWSQGAGGNQPQHF
NA	TRBV29-1	TRBJ1-2	many	TGCAGCGTTCCGGGACGGCTGAATGGCTACACCTTC	CSVPGRLNGYTF
TRBD1	TRBV4-3	TRBJ1-2	few	TGCGCCAGCAGCCAAGCCAACAAGGGGGCGATTAACTATGGCTACACCTTC	CASSQANKGAINYGYTF
TRBD2	TRBV29-1	TRBJ2-7	NA	TGCAGCGTTGAACTAGCGGGAGGAACCCATGAGCAGTACTTC	CSVELAGGTHEQYF
NA	TRBV7-2	TRBJ1-2	NA	TGTGCCAGCAGCCTCGGGTTCAACTATGGCTACGCCTTC	CASSLGFNYGYAF
NA	TRBV7-2	TRBJ2-7	NA	TGTGCCAGCAGCCCGGACAGAGGGAATAGGGCCTACGAGCAGTACTTC	CASSPDRGNRAYEQYF
TRBD1	TRBV19	TRBJ2-7	NA	TGTGCCAGTAGTATCCCCGGACAGGGGTTCTCCTACGAGCAGTACTTC	CASSIPGQGFSYEQYF
NA	TRBV4-2	TRBJ2-2	NA	TGTGCCAGCAGCCAAGATGTTGGCGAGGCCCTAGGGGGGGAGCTGTTTTTT	CASSQDVGEALGGELFF
NA	TRBV4-3	TRBJ2-2	few	TGCGCCAGCAGCCCACAGCGTATTGCCACCGGGGAGCTGTTTTTT	CASSPQRIATGELFF
TRBD1	TRBV24-1	TRBJ1-5	NA	TGTGCCACCAGTGACGGGACAGGGTGGAATCAGCCCCAGCATTTT	CATSDGTGWNQPQHF
TRBD1	TRBV29-1	TRBJ1-4	once	TGCAGCGTTGAAACGTTAGGACAGGGTATTGAAAAACTGTTTTTT	CSVETLGQGIEKLFF
NA	TRBV5-6	TRBJ2-7	few	TGTGCCAGCAGCTCCGGGATGACAGGCGGCTACGAGCAGTACTTC	CASSSGMTGGYEQYF
NA	TRBV5-8	TRBJ1-1	NA	TGTGCCAGCAGCTTGGGGGCGGCAGGGAACACTGAAGCTTTCTTT	CASSLGAAGNTEAFF
NA	TRBV25-1	TRBJ1-2	NA	TGTGCCAGCCAAGAAACGAGTGCCTATGGCTACACCTTC	CASQETSAYGYTF
NA	TRBV2	TRBJ1-5	NA	TGTGCCAGCCAAGTTGCCGGGTTCGGCAATCAGCCCCAGCATTTT	CASQVAGFGNQPQHF
NA	TRBV29-1	TRBJ2-5	NA	TGCAGCGTTGGGGGCTTGACCCAGTACTTC	CSVGGLTQYF
TRBD1	TRBV7-9	TRBJ1-4	NA	TGTGCCAGCAGCTCTGTCCAGGGGGGCGAAAAACTGTTTTTT	CASSSVQGGEKLFF
NA	TRBV6-5	TRBJ1-1	many	TGTGCCAGCAGTTATCAACAGGGCTCCACTGAAGCTTTCTTT	CASSYQQGSTEAFF
TRBD1	TRBV12-3/TRBV12-4	TRBJ2-5	NA	TGTGCCAGCAGTTTTTTTGGGCAGGGGGCGACGGAGACCCAGTACTTC	CASSFFGQGATETQYF
NA	TRBV5-1	TRBJ2-5	many	TGTGCCAGCAGCTTCGGTGGGGAAGAGACCCAGTACTTC	CASSFGGEETQYF
NA	TRBV6-1	TRBJ1-2	few	TGTGCCAGCAGTGAGGGACTCGGTTATGGGGGCTACACCTTC	CASSEGLGYGGYTF
NA	TRBV7-2	TRBJ1-6	many	TGTGCCAGCAGCCCCCGGGACACCTTAATCAAACCCCTCCACTTT	CASSPRDTLIKPLHF
TRBD1	TRBV11-2	TRBJ1-6	NA	TGTGCCAGCAGGGTCGGACAGGGGAATTCACCCCTCCACTTT	CASRVGQGNSPLHF
NA	TRBV11-2	TRBJ2-5	many	TGTGCCAGCAGCTTAGAAGGCAGACCGTACCAAGAGACCCAGTACTTC	CASSLEGRPYQETQYF
NA	TRBV4-1	TRBJ1-6	few	TGCGCCAGCAGGAACAGCGAATATTATAATTCACCCCTCCACTTT	CASRNSEYYNSPLHF
TRBD1	TRBV11-3	TRBJ2-2	few	TGTGCCAGCAGCTTAGACGGGACAGGGGGGACCGGGGAGCTGTTTTTT	CASSLDGTGGTGELFF
TRBD1	TRBV20-1	TRBJ1-1	many	TGCAGTGCTAGGGTGACAGGGGGAGGCGAAGCTTTCTTT	CSARVTGGGEAFF
NA	TRBV29-1	TRBJ2-5	NA	TGCAGCGCTACTTCCATGGAGACCCAGTACTTC	CSATSMETQYF
NA	TRBV30	TRBJ2-7	few	TGTGCCTGGAGTGCAAACCACGAGCAGTACTTC	CAWSANHEQYF
TRBD2	TRBV11-2	TRBJ2-5	NA	TGTGCCAGCAGCTTCGGGACTAGCGGGACTGACCTGGATGAGACCCAGTACTTC	CASSFGTSGTDLDETQYF
TRBD1	TRBV12-3/TRBV12-4	TRBJ2-5	NA	TGTGCCAGCAGATGGACAGGGGAGGCCCAGTACTTC	CASRWTGEAQYF
NA	TRBV29-1	TRBJ2-5	NA	TGCAGCGTTGCCCGAATAGGAGGGGGCCAGGAGACCCAGTACTTC	CSVARIGGGQETQYF